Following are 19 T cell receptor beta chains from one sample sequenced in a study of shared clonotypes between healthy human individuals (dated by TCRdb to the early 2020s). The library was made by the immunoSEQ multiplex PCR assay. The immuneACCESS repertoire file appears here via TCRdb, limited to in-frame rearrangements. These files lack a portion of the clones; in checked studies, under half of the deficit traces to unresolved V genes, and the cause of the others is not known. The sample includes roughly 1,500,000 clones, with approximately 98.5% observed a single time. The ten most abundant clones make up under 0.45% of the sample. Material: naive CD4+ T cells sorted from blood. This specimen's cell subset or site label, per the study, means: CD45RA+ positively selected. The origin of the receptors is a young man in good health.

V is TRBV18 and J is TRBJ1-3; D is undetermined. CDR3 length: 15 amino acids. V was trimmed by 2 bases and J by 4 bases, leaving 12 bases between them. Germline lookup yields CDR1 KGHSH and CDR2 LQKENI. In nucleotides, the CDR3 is TGTGCCAGCTCACCAGGGCAGTCCCTCGGAAACACCATATATTTT. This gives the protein CASSPGQSLGNTIYF.

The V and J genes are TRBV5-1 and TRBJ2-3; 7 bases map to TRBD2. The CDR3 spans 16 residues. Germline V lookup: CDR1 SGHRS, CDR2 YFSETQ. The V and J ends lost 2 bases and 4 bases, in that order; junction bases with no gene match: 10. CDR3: CASSLRTRSPPDTQYF. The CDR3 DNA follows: TGCGCCAGCAGCTTACGGACTAGAAGTCCCCCAGATACGCAGTATTTT.

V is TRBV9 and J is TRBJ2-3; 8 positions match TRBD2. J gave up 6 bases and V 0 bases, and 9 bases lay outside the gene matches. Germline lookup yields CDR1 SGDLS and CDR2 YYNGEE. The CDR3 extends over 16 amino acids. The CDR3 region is CASSVAPAGGTDTQYF. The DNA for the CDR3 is TGTGCCAGCAGCGTAGCTCCGGCGGGAGGAACGGATACGCAGTATTTT.

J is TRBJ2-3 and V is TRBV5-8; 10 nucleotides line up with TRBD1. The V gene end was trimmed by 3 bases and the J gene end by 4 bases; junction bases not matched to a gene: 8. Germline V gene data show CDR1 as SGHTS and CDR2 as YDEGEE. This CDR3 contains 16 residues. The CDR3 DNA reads TGTGCCAGCAGCTGGCCTGACAGGGGGCTCGCAGATACGCAGTATTTT. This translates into CASSWPDRGLADTQYF.

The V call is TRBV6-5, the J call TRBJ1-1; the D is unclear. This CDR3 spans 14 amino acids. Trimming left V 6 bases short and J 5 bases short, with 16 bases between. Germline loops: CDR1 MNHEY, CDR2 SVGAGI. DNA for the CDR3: TGTGCCAGCAGGGTCTCCCCGGTGGGAACTGAAGCTTTCTTT. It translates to CASRVSPVGTEAFF.

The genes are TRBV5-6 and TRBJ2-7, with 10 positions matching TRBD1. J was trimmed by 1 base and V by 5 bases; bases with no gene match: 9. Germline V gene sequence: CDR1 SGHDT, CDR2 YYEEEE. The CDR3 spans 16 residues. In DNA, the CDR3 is TGTGCCAGCAGGGAACTTAGGGACAGGGGTTCCTACGAGCAGTACTTC. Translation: CASRELRDRGSYEQYF.

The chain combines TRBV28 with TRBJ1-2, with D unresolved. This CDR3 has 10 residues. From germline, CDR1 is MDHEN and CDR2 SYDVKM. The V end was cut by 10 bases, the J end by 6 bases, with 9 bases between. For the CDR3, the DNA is TGTGCCACTTACACCGATGGCTACACCTTC. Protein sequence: CATYTDGYTF.

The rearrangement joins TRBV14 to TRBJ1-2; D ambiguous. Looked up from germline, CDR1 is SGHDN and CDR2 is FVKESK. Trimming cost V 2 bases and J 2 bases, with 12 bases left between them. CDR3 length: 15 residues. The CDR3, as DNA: TGTGCCAGCAGCCAATACAGCCCCCTCAACTATGGCTACACCTTC. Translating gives CASSQYSPLNYGYTF.

The CDR3 region has the DNA TGCGCCAGCAGCCAGACTCCACGGACCTCTGGAAACACCATATATTTT. It translates to CASSQTPRTSGNTIYF. The V and J genes are TRBV4-1 and TRBJ1-3; D remains ambiguous. Trimming removed 3 bases from V and 0 bases from J, with 12 bases in between. Per the germline V gene, CDR1 is MGHRA and CDR2 is YSYEKL. This CDR3 has 16 amino acids.

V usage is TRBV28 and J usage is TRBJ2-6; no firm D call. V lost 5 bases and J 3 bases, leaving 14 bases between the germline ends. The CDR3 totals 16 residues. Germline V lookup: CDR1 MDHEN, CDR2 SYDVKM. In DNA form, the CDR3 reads TGTGCCAGCAGTGACTCTCCCGCTGTTGGGGCCAACGTCCTGACTTTC. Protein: CASSDSPAVGANVLTF.

The CDR3 loop is CASSATGREPNTGELFF. The CDR3 bases are TGTGCCAGCAGCGCGACGGGTAGGGAACCGAACACCGGGGAGCTGTTTTTT. The V and J genes are TRBV5-4 and TRBJ2-2; the D is unclear. The V end lost 4 bases, the J end lost 0 bases, and 16 bases lay between the germline ends. In germline, CDR1 is SGHNT, CDR2 YYREEE (reference sequence). The CDR3 is 17 amino acids.

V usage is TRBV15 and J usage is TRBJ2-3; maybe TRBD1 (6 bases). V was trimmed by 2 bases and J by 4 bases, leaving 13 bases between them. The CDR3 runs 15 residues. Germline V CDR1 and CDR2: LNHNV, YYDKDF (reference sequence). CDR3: CATSRKGVDSDTQYF. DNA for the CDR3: TGTGCCACCAGCAGAAAGGGGGTTGACTCAGATACGCAGTATTTT.

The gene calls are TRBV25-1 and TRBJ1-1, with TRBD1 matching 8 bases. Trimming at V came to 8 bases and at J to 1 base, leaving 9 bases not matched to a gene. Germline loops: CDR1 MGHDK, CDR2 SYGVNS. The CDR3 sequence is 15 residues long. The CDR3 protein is CASRRTGLTNTEAFF. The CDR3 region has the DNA TGTGCCAGCCGGAGGACAGGGTTAACGAACACTGAAGCTTTCTTT. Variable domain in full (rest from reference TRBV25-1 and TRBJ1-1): EADIYQTPRYLVIGTGKKITLECSQTMGHDKMYWYQQDPGMELHLIHYSYGVNSTEKGDLSSESTVSRIRTEHFPLTLESARPSHTSQYLCASRRTGLTNTEAFFGQGTRLTVV.

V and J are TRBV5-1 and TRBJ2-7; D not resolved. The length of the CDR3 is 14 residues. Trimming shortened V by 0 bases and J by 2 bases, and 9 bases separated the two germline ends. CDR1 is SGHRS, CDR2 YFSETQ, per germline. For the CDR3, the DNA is TGCGCCAGCAGCTTGGAACCGCAAGCCTACGAGCAGTACTTC. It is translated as CASSLEPQAYEQYF.

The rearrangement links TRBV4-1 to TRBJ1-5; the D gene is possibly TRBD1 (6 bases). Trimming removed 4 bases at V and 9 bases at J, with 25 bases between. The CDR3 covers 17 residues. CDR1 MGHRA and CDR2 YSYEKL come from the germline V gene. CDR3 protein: CASSRVQVGGQRWPQHF. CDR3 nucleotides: TGCGCCAGCAGCCGAGTACAGGTCGGGGGCCAGAGGTGGCCCCAGCATTTT.

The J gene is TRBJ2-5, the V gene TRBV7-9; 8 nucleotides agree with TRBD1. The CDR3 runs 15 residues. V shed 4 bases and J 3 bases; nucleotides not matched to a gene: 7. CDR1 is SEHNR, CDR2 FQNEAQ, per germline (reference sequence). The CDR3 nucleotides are TGTGCCAGCAGCTGGAGGACAGGGTGGGAAGAGACCCAGTACTTC. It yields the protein CASSWRTGWEETQYF.

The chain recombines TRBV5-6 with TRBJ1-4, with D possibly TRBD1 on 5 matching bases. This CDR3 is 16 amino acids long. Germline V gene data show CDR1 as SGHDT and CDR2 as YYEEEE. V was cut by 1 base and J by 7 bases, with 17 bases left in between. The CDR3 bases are TGTGCCAGCAGCTTGTTTGCCGGGACCGAAGGTGAAAAACTGTTTTTT. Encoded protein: CASSLFAGTEGEKLFF.

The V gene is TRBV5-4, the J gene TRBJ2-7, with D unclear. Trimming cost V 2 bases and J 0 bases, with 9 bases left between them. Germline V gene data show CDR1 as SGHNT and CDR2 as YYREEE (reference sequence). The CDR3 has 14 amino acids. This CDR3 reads CASSFGRNSYEQYF. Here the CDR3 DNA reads TGTGCCAGCAGCTTTGGCAGAAACTCCTACGAGCAGTACTTC.

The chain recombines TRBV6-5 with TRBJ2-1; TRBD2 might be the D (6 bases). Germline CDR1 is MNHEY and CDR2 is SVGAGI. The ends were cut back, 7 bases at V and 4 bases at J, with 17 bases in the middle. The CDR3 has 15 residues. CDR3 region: CASIKTKAGYNEQFF. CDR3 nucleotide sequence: TGTGCCAGCATTAAGACTAAGGCGGGATACAATGAGCAGTTCTTC.